The clone carrying this TCR beta chain has only a few counts. The V segment lost 5 bases and the J segment 9 bases; nucleotides outside the gene matches: 7. This CDR3 has 13 residues. CDR1 MNHEY and CDR2 SVGAGI come from the germline V gene. The data were taken from a study of beta chain features in type 1 diabetes. Expressed TCRB transcripts were sequenced because the isolated RNA had all been reverse transcribed beforehand. There were millions of reads on average in the naive, central memory and regulatory T cell samples. Measured with immunoSEQ multiplex PCR; TCRdb has only the in-frame clones, and not every one. The sample includes some 410,000 clones, approximately 15% seen only once; the top ten take under 0.04%.

This clonotype originated in a man under 40 in good health. The rearrangement joins TRBV6-5 to TRBJ1-3; TRBD1 agrees at 7 bases. The material sequenced was naive CD4+ T cells from blood. CDR3 amino acids: CASSPTGRSTIYF. In DNA, the CDR3 is TGTGCCAGCAGTCCGACAGGGCGTAGCACCATATATTTT.